This TCR beta chain was recorded in a study of OX40 agonist ivuxolimab in advanced cancers. Germline lookup yields CDR1 SGHTS and CDR2 YDEGEE. The V gene lost 0 bases and the J gene lost 2 bases, with 9 bases spanning the gap. There are 15 residues in the CDR3. Method: immunoSEQ multiplex PCR; TCRdb's copy keeps in-frame clones and lacks some. Of about 69,000 clones listed, about nine tenths are singletons. This sequence joins TRBV5-8 and TRBJ1-5; D is uncertain. This receptor was identified in an adult with an advanced solid tumor such as melanoma, head and neck, liver or kidney cancer. Sample: CD4+ or CD8+ T cells sorted from blood, taken in a trial of the OX40 agonist ivuxolimab. CDR3 DNA: TGTGCCAGCAGCTTGGGCGGTAGGGGCAATCAGCCCCAGCATTTT. As protein: CASSLGGRGNQPQHF.